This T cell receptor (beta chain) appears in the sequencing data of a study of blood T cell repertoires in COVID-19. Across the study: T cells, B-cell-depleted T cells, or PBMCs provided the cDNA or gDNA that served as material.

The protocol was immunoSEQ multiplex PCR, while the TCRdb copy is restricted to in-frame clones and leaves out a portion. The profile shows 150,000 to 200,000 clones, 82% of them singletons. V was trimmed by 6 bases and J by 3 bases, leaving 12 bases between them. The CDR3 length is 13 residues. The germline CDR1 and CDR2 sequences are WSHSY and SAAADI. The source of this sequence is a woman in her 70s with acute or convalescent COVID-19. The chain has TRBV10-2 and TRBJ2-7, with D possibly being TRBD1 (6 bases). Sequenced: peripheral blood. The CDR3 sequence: CASRLLTGYEQYF. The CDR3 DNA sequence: TGCGCCAGCAGATTATTGACAGGCTACGAGCAGTACTTC.